Following are 19 T cell receptor beta chains from one sample sequenced in a study of long-term antiretroviral therapy in people with HIV. With survey level as its setting, the immunoSEQ assay was v3.0. The data were produced by immunoSEQ multiplex PCR, yet TCRdb's version contains in-frame clones alone and is incomplete. The sample holds approximately 26,000 clones; roughly 80% are singletons and the top ten take roughly 15%. Sequencing was performed on unsorted PBMCs, taken 2.9 years after starting antiretroviral therapy. These receptors came from a man aged 45-60 years with HIV.

V gene TRBV10-3 combines with J gene TRBJ2-7, with D possibly matching TRBD2 (5 bases). The CDR3 contains 13 residues. V was trimmed by 10 bases and J by 1 base, leaving 14 bases between them. Germline V gene data show CDR1 as ENHRY and CDR2 as SYGVKD. CDR3 amino acids: CATLPRESYEQYF. Written as DNA, the CDR3 is TGTGCCACCCTCCCGAGGGAATCCTACGAGCAGTACTTC.

This clone appeared a single time. J is TRBJ1-2 and V is TRBV6-6; D unclear. The CDR3 sequence is 13 residues long. Trimming shortened V by 6 bases and J by 4 bases, and 12 bases separated the two germline ends. CDR1 is MNHNY, CDR2 SVGAGI, per germline (reference sequence). CDR3 in DNA: TGTGCCAGCAGCCACGACTGGGGCTATGGCTACACCTTC. Encoded protein: CASSHDWGYGYTF.

This chain joins TRBV10-2 and TRBJ2-7; 9 positions agree with TRBD1. CDR3 length: 15 residues. V lost 0 bases and J lost 2; bases outside the gene matches: 2. The germline V gene has CDR1 WSHSY and CDR2 SAAADI. CDR3 in DNA: TGCGCCAGCAGTGAGTCCCGACAGGGGGCCTACGAGCAGTACTTC. Its protein is CASSESRQGAYEQYF.

This clone was seen a few times. J is TRBJ2-3 and V is TRBV30, with no clear D. The CDR3 is 13 residues long. Trimming removed 1 base from V and 2 bases from J, with 7 bases in between. The germline CDR1 and CDR2 sequences are GTSNPN and SVGIG (reference sequence). CDR3 sequence reads: CAWSGTPTDTQYF. In DNA form, the CDR3 reads TGTGCCTGGAGTGGTACTCCCACAGATACGCAGTATTTT.

The chain is built from TRBV4-3 and TRBJ1-2; weak D call: TRBD1 (6 bases). The V gene's germline CDR1 is LGHNA and CDR2 YSLEER. The V and J ends lost 0 bases and 4 bases respectively, with 18 bases between them. The CDR3 has 17 residues. CDR3 amino acids: CASSQDKRGQRGYGYTF. CDR3 coding DNA: TGCGCCAGCAGCCAAGATAAACGGGGGCAGAGGGGCTATGGCTACACCTTC.

V and J are TRBV5-5 and TRBJ1-3; no firm D call. The V gene's germline CDR1 is SGHKS and CDR2 YYEKEE (reference sequence). CDR3 length: 14 residues. V was shortened by 2 bases and J by 0 bases, with 6 bases between the two germline ends. CDR3 in DNA: TGTGCCAGCAGCTTCATTGACTCTGGAAACACCATATATTTT. Protein sequence: CASSFIDSGNTIYF.

V gene TRBV5-4 combines with J gene TRBJ2-7; 11 bases align to TRBD2. The CDR3 extends over 14 amino acids. Unmatched junction bases numbered 5, after V lost 2 bases and J lost 7 bases. CDR1 and CDR2 (germline): SGHNT, YYREEE (reference sequence). As DNA, the CDR3 is TGTGCCAGCAGCTTTAGCGGGGGGGCGGAAGAGCAGTACTTC. Amino acid sequence: CASSFSGGAEEQYF.

The chain employs TRBV11-1 and TRBJ1-1, with D possibly being TRBD1 (5 bases). V was shortened by 3 bases and J by 1 base, with 12 bases between the two germline ends. Germline V gives CDR1 SGHAT, CDR2 FQDESV (reference sequence). The CDR3 totals 15 residues. This CDR3 reads CASSLSSGRNTEAFF. The CDR3 DNA reads as TGTGCCAGCAGCTTGAGTTCGGGACGGAACACTGAAGCTTTCTTT.

This sequence joins TRBV10-3 and TRBJ1-6, with D maybe TRBD1 (5 bases). Germline assignment: CDR1 ENHRY and CDR2 SYGVKD. The CDR3 runs to 17 residues. V dropped 2 bases and J dropped 5 bases, with 16 bases sitting between them. CDR3 amino acids: CAISEPGRNPNNSPLHF. The DNA of the CDR3 is TGTGCCATCAGTGAGCCGGGACGGAATCCCAATAATTCACCCCTCCACTTT.

The V call is TRBV18, the J call TRBJ1-1, with 7 bases fitting TRBD1. Germline CDR1 reads KGHSH; CDR2 reads LQKENI. The CDR3 is made up of 14 amino acids. V shed 5 bases, J shed 9 bases, and the junction held 12 bases outside the gene matches. CDR3 sequence reads: CASSSTGQDPKAFF. The CDR3 DNA reads as TGTGCCAGCTCATCTACCGGACAGGACCCCAAAGCTTTCTTT. The variable domain in full, completed from reference TRBV18 and TRBJ1-1, reads NAGVMQNPRHLVRRRGQEARLRCSPMKGHSHVYWYRQLPEEGLKFMVYLQKENIIDESGMPKERFSAEFPKEGPSILRIQQVVRGDSAAYFCASSSTGQDPKAFFGQGTRLTVV.

The chain couples TRBV4-1 to TRBJ2-5; D may be TRBD1 (5 bases). Deletions cut 1 base from V and 5 bases from J, with 14 bases between. CDR1 MGHRA and CDR2 YSYEKL come from the germline V gene. This CDR3 spans 15 amino acids. The CDR3 coding sequence is TGCGCCAGCAGCCAAGGGCAGGGAAACAAGGAGACCCAGTACTTC. This encodes CASSQGQGNKETQYF.

The chain uses TRBV5-1 and TRBJ2-7; D gene uncertain. The CDR3 length is 13 residues. Per germline, CDR1 SGHRS and CDR2 YFSETQ. Trimming pared 5 bases from V and 3 bases from J, leaving 12 bases between. Written as DNA, the CDR3 is TGCGCCAGCAGTTGGACCCTAGGCTACGAGCAGTACTTC. Translated: CASSWTLGYEQYF.

V gene TRBV9 combines with J gene TRBJ2-2; 8 positions agree with TRBD1. The trim removed 7 bases at V and 6 bases at J, leaving 14 bases unmatched. The CDR3 is 16 residues long. The V gene's germline CDR1 is SGDLS and CDR2 YYNGEE. The CDR3 reads CASQRQTGEGAGELFF. The CDR3 DNA reads TGTGCCAGCCAAAGGCAGACAGGGGAAGGGGCCGGGGAGCTGTTTTTT.

The rearrangement uses TRBV5-6 and TRBJ2-7; 8 nucleotides agree with TRBD1. V was clipped by 4 bases and J by 3 bases; unmatched bases: 6. This CDR3 contains 14 residues. Germline-derived CDR1 and CDR2 are SGHDT and YYEEEE. The CDR3 region has the DNA TGTGCCAGCAGCCCCGGGACAGGTGGCTACGAGCAGTACTTC. Residues: CASSPGTGGYEQYF.

This sequence joins TRBV7-9 and TRBJ2-1; 9 positions match TRBD1. The germline V gene has CDR1 SEHNR and CDR2 FQNEAQ (reference sequence). Trimming removed 2 bases from V and 7 bases from J; junction bases left unmatched: 12. The CDR3 totals 17 residues. CDR3 region: CASSLRITGQGWNEQFF. The CDR3 DNA reads TGTGCCAGCAGCTTAAGGATCACGGGACAGGGATGGAATGAGCAGTTCTTC.

The chain uses TRBV5-4 and TRBJ1-1; D is uncertain. This CDR3 is built from 16 residues. Trimming took 4 bases from V and 1 from J, leaving 17 bases between them. Germline V gene sequence: CDR1 SGHNT, CDR2 YYREEE (reference sequence). The CDR3 DNA sequence: TGTGCCAGCAGCCCATTTAGTAGTTGGGGGAACACTGAAGCTTTCTTT. Protein sequence: CASSPFSSWGNTEAFF.

The rearrangement uses TRBV18 and TRBJ1-1, with unresolved D. Trimming took 5 bases from V and 6 from J, leaving 13 bases between them. The germline V gene has CDR1 KGHSH and CDR2 LQKENI. The CDR3 sequence is 13 residues long. In DNA form, the CDR3 reads TGTGCCAGCTCAGCGACGAAAGGAGCTGAAGCTTTCTTT. It translates to CASSATKGAEAFF. Based on the CDR3 plus reference TRBV18 and TRBJ1-1, the full variable domain is NAGVMQNPRHLVRRRGQEARLRCSPMKGHSHVYWYRQLPEEGLKFMVYLQKENIIDESGMPKERFSAEFPKEGPSILRIQQVVRGDSAAYFCASSATKGAEAFFGQGTRLTVV.

DNA for the CDR3: TGTGCCAGCAGCGGTTCGGGGGGAACTGGAAACACCATATATTTT. Amino acids: CASSGSGGTGNTIYF. The genes are TRBV14 and TRBJ1-3, with D possibly being TRBD1 (5 bases). CDR1 is SGHDN and CDR2 is FVKESK in the germline V gene. V was clipped by 5 bases and J by 2 bases, with 13 bases between them. The CDR3 consists of 15 residues.

The V and J genes are TRBV16 and TRBJ1-1; the D gene is possibly TRBD1 (5 bases). There are 15 residues in the CDR3. Germline V gene lookup returns CDR1 KGHSY and CDR2 FQNENV. V dropped 3 bases and J dropped 0 bases, with 11 bases sitting between them. The CDR3 DNA sequence: TGTGCCAGCAGCCAGTACAGGACTATGAACACTGAAGCTTTCTTT. As protein: CASSQYRTMNTEAFF.